One sample yielded the 25 T cell receptor beta chains listed below, sequenced in a study of T cell responses to AZD1222 COVID-19 vaccine. Data came from immunoSEQ multiplex PCR; TCRdb stores just in-frame clones and leaves some out. The repertoire includes some 100,000 clones, about 89% of them detected once, and over 3.5% sits in the top ten. The specimen comprised peripheral blood, sampled on day 0 of AZD1222 vaccination. The receptor source for this set is an adult in good health.

This sequence joins TRBV7-6 and TRBJ2-7; TRBD1 aligns across 8 bases. The CDR3 is 13 residues long. CDR1 is SGHVS, CDR2 FNYEAQ, per germline. Losses at the gene ends were 5 bases for V and 3 bases for J; bases not matched to a gene: 3. CDR3 DNA: TGTGCCAGCAGCCGCGGACAGGGCTACGAGCAGTACTTC. Residues: CASSRGQGYEQYF. Full variable domain (outside the CDR3, taken from reference TRBV7-6 and TRBJ2-7): GAGVSQSPRYKVTKRGQDVALRCDPISGHVSLYWYRQALGQGPEFLTYFNYEAQQDKSGLPNDRFSAERPEGSISTLTIQRTEQRDSAMYRCASSRGQGYEQYFGPGTRLTVT.

The chain recombines TRBV18 with TRBJ1-1; 9 nucleotides agree with TRBD1. The CDR3 consists of 14 residues. V trimming: 4 bases; J trimming: 4 bases; junction bases outside the gene matches: 4. Germline CDR1 is KGHSH and CDR2 is LQKENI. The CDR3 is CASSRTDRGTEAFF. The CDR3 region has the DNA TGTGCCAGCTCACGGACGGACAGGGGCACTGAAGCTTTCTTT.

The gene calls are TRBV29-1 and TRBJ2-7; D could derive from TRBD1 or TRBD2 (5 bases each). Per germline, CDR1 SQVTM and CDR2 ANQGSEA. This CDR3 comprises 13 residues. Deletions cut 6 bases from V and 0 bases from J, with 12 bases between. CDR3 nucleotides: TGCAGCGTAGCCGGGACGGACTCCTACGAGCAGTACTTC. Its translation is CSVAGTDSYEQYF.

The CDR3 region is CASSQERALTYGYTF. CDR3 sequence (DNA): TGCGCCAGCAGCCAAGAGAGAGCGCTGACCTATGGCTACACCTTC. V and J are TRBV4-1 and TRBJ1-2; D is undetermined. Germline-derived CDR1 and CDR2 are MGHRA and YSYEKL. V lost 0 bases, J lost 4 bases, and 12 bases lay in between. The CDR3 length is 15 residues.

This chain uses TRBV20-1 with TRBJ2-3; D is unclear. Trimming pared 3 bases from V and 1 base from J, leaving 11 bases between. Per the germline V gene, CDR1 is DFQATT and CDR2 is SNEGSKA (reference sequence). There are 14 residues in the CDR3. The CDR3 DNA follows: TGCAGTGCTAGTCAGGTTGTCGGCACAGATACGCAGTATTTT. Translation gives CSASQVVGTDTQYF.

This chain uses TRBV5-1 with TRBJ2-5, with D unclear. The V and J ends lost 0 bases and 5 bases respectively, with 5 bases between them. This CDR3 has 12 amino acids. CDR1 SGHRS and CDR2 YFSETQ come from the germline V gene. For the CDR3, the DNA is TGCGCCAGCAGCTTGGTAACCGAGACCCAGTACTTC. Amino acid sequence: CASSLVTETQYF.

V usage is TRBV18 and J usage is TRBJ1-1, with D unclear. V dropped 6 bases and J dropped 1 base, with 15 bases sitting between them. The CDR3 covers 15 residues. Germline V gene lookup returns CDR1 KGHSH and CDR2 LQKENI. Here the CDR3 DNA reads TGTGCCAGCTCGTCGTTGGCAGGCGCGAACACTGAAGCTTTCTTT. Translated: CASSSLAGANTEAFF.

V usage is TRBV6-5 and J usage is TRBJ2-7, with TRBD1 identical over 8 bases. Germline-derived CDR1 and CDR2 are MNHEY and SVGAGI. The CDR3 spans 14 residues. V shed 6 bases, J shed 2 bases, and the junction held 6 bases outside the gene matches. The chain's CDR3 is CASSFGQGPYEQYF. In nucleotides, the CDR3 is TGTGCCAGCAGCTTTGGACAGGGACCCTACGAGCAGTACTTC.

This clone was recorded once. The V gene is TRBV6-1, the J gene TRBJ1-1; 7 nucleotides match TRBD1. CDR1 MNHNS and CDR2 SASEGT come from the germline V gene. V trimming: 4 bases; J trimming: 5 bases; junction bases outside the gene matches: 13. The CDR3 covers 16 residues. The CDR3 DNA reads as TGTGCCAGCAGTGGACGTGGAGGGGGCGGGGGTACTGAAGCTTTCTTT. This encodes CASSGRGGGGGTEAFF.

The chain uses TRBV5-5 and TRBJ1-1; D is unresolved. The V and J ends lost 1 base and 0 bases respectively, with 19 bases between them. Germline CDR1 reads SGHKS; CDR2 reads YYEKEE (reference sequence). The CDR3 contains 18 residues. The CDR3 loop reads CASSLIVLSRHLNTEAFF. Written as DNA, the CDR3 is TGTGCCAGCAGCTTGATCGTTCTATCGAGACACCTGAACACTGAAGCTTTCTTT.

The V call is TRBV27, the J call TRBJ2-7; D may be TRBD1 (7 bases). Germline CDR1 MNHEY, CDR2 SMNVEV (reference sequence). This CDR3 has 14 residues. The V end lost 7 bases, the J end lost 0 bases, and 13 bases lay between the germline ends. CDR3 in amino acids: CASNIRGASYEQYF. The DNA for the CDR3 is TGTGCCAGCAACATCAGGGGGGCCTCCTACGAGCAGTACTTC.

The genes are TRBV6-5 and TRBJ1-2; a weak D match, TRBD1 (6 bases). The CDR3 loop spans 15 amino acids. V shed 1 base and J shed 6 bases, with 15 bases lying between them. Germline V gene sequence: CDR1 MNHEY, CDR2 SVGAGI. The CDR3 reads CASSYLPGATHGYTF. Here the CDR3 DNA reads TGTGCCAGCAGTTACTTACCGGGGGCGACTCATGGCTACACCTTC.

The rearrangement links TRBV6-5 to TRBJ1-2, with D maybe TRBD1 (6 bases). Germline loops: CDR1 MNHEY, CDR2 SVGAGI. This CDR3 spans 14 amino acids. Deletions cut 7 bases from V and 4 bases from J, with 16 bases between. The CDR3 spells CASKSGGRSYGYTF. The DNA for the CDR3 is TGTGCCAGCAAGTCCGGGGGGCGCAGCTATGGCTACACCTTC.

This chain joins TRBV7-3 and TRBJ1-1, with TRBD1 matching 9 bases. Germline assignment: CDR1 SGHTA and CDR2 FQGTGA. CDR3 size: 14 residues. Trimming removed 7 bases from V and 4 bases from J; junction bases left unmatched: 7. The chain's CDR3 is CASNKTGGVTEAFF. CDR3 coding DNA: TGTGCCAGCAACAAGACAGGGGGTGTCACTGAAGCTTTCTTT.

This chain uses TRBV6-5 with TRBJ2-3, with a weak D call TRBD1 (6 bases). The germline V gene encodes CDR1 MNHEY and CDR2 SVGAGI. CDR3 length equals 12 residues. Trimming removed 6 bases from V and 7 bases from J, with 11 bases in between. CDR3 DNA sequence: TGTGCCAGCAGCCCAGGGGTTTATACGCAGTATTTT. Encoded protein: CASSPGVYTQYF.

The chain combines TRBV10-2 with TRBJ2-5, with 8 positions matching TRBD1. The V gene end was trimmed by 6 bases and the J gene end by 1 base; junction bases not matched to a gene: 13. The length of the CDR3 is 17 residues. Germline assignment: CDR1 WSHSY and CDR2 SAAADI. The CDR3 region is CASSRQTGANFQETQYF. The CDR3 coding sequence is TGCGCCAGCAGCCGGCAGACAGGGGCAAACTTCCAAGAGACCCAGTACTTC.

This clone is a singleton in its sample. The rearrangement uses TRBV7-8 and TRBJ1-4; D is possibly TRBD1 (6 bases). V shed 2 bases and J shed 7 bases, with 11 bases lying between them. This CDR3 region has 14 residues. CDR1 and CDR2 from the germline V gene are SGHVS and FQNEAQ. CDR3 amino acids: CASSLSRGTEKLFF. The CDR3 DNA follows: TGTGCCAGCAGCTTATCCAGGGGTACTGAAAAACTGTTTTTT. Based on the CDR3 plus reference TRBV7-8 and TRBJ1-4, the full variable domain is GAGVSQSPRYKVAKRGQDVALRCDPISGHVSLFWYQQALGQGPEFLTYFQNEAQLDKSGLPSDRFFAERPEGSVSTLKIQRTQQEDSAVYLCASSLSRGTEKLFFGSGTQLSVL.

The chain employs TRBV21-1 and TRBJ2-7. TRBV21-1 is designated a pseudogene. This CDR3 is 14 amino acids long. Written as DNA, the CDR3 is TGTGCCAGCAGCAGAAGCCCAGGGACCCACGAGCAGTACTTC. It translates to CASSRSPGTHEQYF.

The chain recombines TRBV18 with TRBJ2-1, with D perhaps TRBD1 (7 bases). Germline lookup yields CDR1 KGHSH and CDR2 LQKENI. This CDR3 has 14 amino acids. Trimming took 3 bases from V and 6 from J, leaving 12 bases between them. In DNA, the CDR3 is TGTGCCAGCTCACCGCGGGGACAGATCAATGAGCAGTTCTTC. It is translated as CASSPRGQINEQFF.

Only one count was recorded for this clone. The gene calls are TRBV4-3 and TRBJ1-6, with TRBD1 identical over 7 bases. The V segment lost 3 bases and the J segment 8 bases; nucleotides outside the gene matches: 7. The germline V gene encodes CDR1 LGHNA and CDR2 YSLEER. The CDR3 totals 15 residues. The CDR3 DNA follows: TGCGCCAGCAGCCAGGAGCGGGACAGATATTCACCCCTCCACTTT. Translating gives CASSQERDRYSPLHF.

This chain connects TRBV6-2 or TRBV6-3 to TRBJ1-5; perhaps TRBD1 as D (6 bases). The germline V gene has CDR1 MNHEY and CDR2 SVGEGT. The CDR3 loop spans 17 amino acids. The germline V and J ends were trimmed by 6 bases and 0 bases, with 18 bases remaining between them. The CDR3 protein is CASSSRSPGVSNQPQHF. The CDR3 region has the DNA TGTGCCAGCAGCAGCCGATCTCCAGGGGTTAGCAATCAGCCCCAGCATTTT.

This clone was seen a few times. This chain uses TRBV14 with TRBJ2-5, with D possibly being TRBD1 (6 bases). The CDR3 extends over 14 amino acids. V was clipped by 3 bases and J by 4 bases, with 12 bases between them. CDR1 and CDR2 (germline): SGHDN, FVKESK. Written as DNA, the CDR3 is TGTGCCAGCAGCCAGGGGGCAAGGTCAGAGACCCAGTACTTC. Protein sequence: CASSQGARSETQYF.

The genes are TRBV15 and TRBJ1-5, with 8 bases identical to TRBD1. The trim removed 3 bases at V and 7 bases at J, leaving 8 bases unmatched. This CDR3 is built from 15 residues. CDR1 is LNHNV, CDR2 YYDKDF, per germline (reference sequence). CDR3 in DNA: TGTGCCACCAGCAGCGTGACAGGGGTGGGACAGCCCCAGCATTTT. Encoded protein: CATSSVTGVGQPQHF.

This clone was picked up a small number of times. This chain links TRBV25-1 with TRBJ1-1, with D possibly being TRBD1 (5 bases). V gave up 8 bases and J gave up 4 bases, with 20 bases separating them. CDR3 length equals 15 residues. Germline loops: CDR1 MGHDK, CDR2 SYGVNS. The CDR3 DNA is TGTGCCAGCCTCCCGGGACTTCCCTTAATCACTGAAGCTTTCTTT. Protein: CASLPGLPLITEAFF.

This clone showed up just a few times. The V and J genes are TRBV28 and TRBJ1-5; D gene uncertain. V lost 3 bases, J lost 5 bases, and 8 bases lay in between. Looked up from germline, CDR1 is MDHEN and CDR2 is SYDVKM. This CDR3 region has 13 residues. The CDR3 loop is CASSLQVDQPQHF. The CDR3 bases are TGTGCCAGCAGTTTGCAGGTGGATCAGCCCCAGCATTTT. Full variable domain (outside the CDR3, taken from reference TRBV28 and TRBJ1-5): DVKVTQSSRYLVKRTGEKVFLECVQDMDHENMFWYRQDPGLGLRLIYFSYDVKMKEKGDIPEGYSVSREKKERFSLILESASTNQTSMYLCASSLQVDQPQHFGDGTRLSIL.